The subject of this entry is one T cell receptor beta chain. Its antigen has not been determined. The sample holds no much larger clone one base away, and base qualities are not on file. The junction carries 9 bases between V and J, which are trimmed by 2 bases and 5 bases respectively. CDR1 and CDR2 were assigned from the germline V gene (reference sequence) as MNHEY and SMNVEV. The CDR3 runs 13 amino acids, cysteine and phenylalanine included. Only the CDR3 DNA stays, 39 bases, in frame from base 1. Separate from the approximately 670-subject first cohort, the validation cohort of over 90 subjects was the group to which the donors belonged. This entry comes from a study of cytomegalovirus exposure and HLA in healthy donors (dated by TCRdb to the late 2010s). The study in broad terms: According to a later analysis, one platform produced both the 110 or so validation repertoires and the 730 or so repertoires of the first cohort. The study was designed to test whether signatures of past pathogen exposure could be identified by cataloging public T cell receptors. Besides the first cohort of 550 to 750 subjects, a separate validation cohort made up of 120 different subjects was used. To predict cytomegalovirus infection status, the study combined high-throughput TCR immunosequencing, statistical association of individual TCRs with disease status, and machine learning. The paper's findings and limits, for the study overall: In vitro tests confirmed that a few of the cytomegalovirus-associated TCR beta chains recognize cytomegalovirus antigens. The authors suggested that the approach could potentially be extended to other disease states and immunological phenotypes. The study listed 164 TCR beta chains as associated with cytomegalovirus. Subsequent analysis determined that TCRs grouped into clusters in the first cohort also showed a tendency toward co-occurrence across the 120 or so validation repertoires, and 94% of cluster scores exceeded 0. A later analysis had no HLA typing for the validation cohort, so co-occurrence there was scored across all 130 or so repertoires. Across donors, most TCR sequences were observed very rarely, whereas some public TCRs were present in many individuals. The classifier was reported to diagnose cytomegalovirus status with high specificity and sensitivity in both the original cohort and the validation cohort.

Library prep was done by the immunoSEQ multiplex PCR assay. The study's processing was this. To diagnose cytomegalovirus status from the catalog of TCR beta chain sequences, a statistical classification framework was built. Not all clones reach the TCRdb copy of this immuneACCESS table, which keeps in-frame sequences only. Checked studies attribute under half of the gap to unresolved V genes and leave the rest unexplained. The V and J calls and clone size were taken over from that table, and D and trimming were inferred from the DNA. The sample table records some 110,000 clones; about 86% of these occur just once. The ten largest clones take up approximately 4% of the sample.

The chain employs TRBV27 and TRBJ1-2, with TRBD1 tentatively as D gene (5 bases match). Sequencing was performed on PBMCs. The clonotype originates from a woman younger than 35 in good health and CMV-seropositive. The CDR3 region reads CASSLAGLYGYTF. Read as DNA, the sequence is TGTGCCAGCAGTTTAGCAGGGTTGTATGGCTACACCTTC.